This T cell receptor beta chain originates from a study of Ad26.COV2.S vaccination and SARS-CoV-2 variants. Broader study findings: Spike-specific TCR breadth was greater after Ad26.COV2.S than placebo. Vaccinees and placebo recipients showed similar non-spike TCR breadth.

Germline V gene sequence: CDR1 GTSNPN, CDR2 SVGIG (reference sequence). Germline trimming cut 2 bases from V and 8 bases from J; bases unmatched to any gene: 10. This CDR3 spans 14 amino acids. Produced via immunoSEQ multiplex PCR; TCRdb's table is partial and in-frame only. The data show about 220,000 clones, around 89% seen once. To note about this clone: Its antigen is still unknown.

As for treatment: about 20 received Ad26.COV2.S at low or high dose, single or two shots; a few received placebo; per-sample allocation not given. Samples came from day 63 after the first vaccine or placebo injection. Sequences were derived from peripheral blood, sampled in a trial of Ad26.COV2.S vaccine versus placebo. This chain joins TRBV30 and TRBJ1-2, with 8 bases that match TRBD1. The clonotype originates from a person aged 18-65 years who received the Ad26.COV2.S COVID-19 vaccine or a placebo. CDR3 residues: CAWSKGQGTGGYTF. The CDR3 nucleotides are TGTGCCTGGAGTAAAGGACAGGGAACGGGAGGCTACACCTTC. Based on the CDR3 plus reference TRBV30 and TRBJ1-2, the full variable domain is SQTIHQWPATLVQPVGSPLSLECTVEGTSNPNLYWYRQAAGRGLQLLFYSVGIGQISSEVPQNLSASRPQDRQFILSSKKLLLSDSGFYLCAWSKGQGTGGYTFGSGTRLTVV.